One sample yielded the 13 T cell receptor beta chains listed below, sequenced in a study of cytomegalovirus exposure and HLA in healthy donors. This PCR relied on a set of 60 Vbeta primers and 13 Jbeta primers. The method was immunoSEQ multiplex PCR; TCRdb's version includes in-frame clones alone and lacks a portion of them. The sample includes some 95,000 clones, around 70% of them seen just once. The specimen was PBMCs. The receptors come from a female donor in good health and CMV-seronegative.

This clone was picked up a small number of times. J is TRBJ2-7 and V is TRBV28; D possibly corresponds to TRBD1 (5 bases). V was shortened by 3 bases and J by 3 bases, with 15 bases between the two germline ends. CDR1 and CDR2 from the germline V gene are MDHEN and SYDVKM. The CDR3 extends over 15 amino acids. CDR3 sequence reads: CASSFGQGPLYEQYF. The CDR3, as DNA: TGTGCCAGCAGTTTTGGGCAGGGCCCTCTCTACGAGCAGTACTTC. Full variable domain (missing parts from reference TRBV28 and TRBJ2-7): DVKVTQSSRYLVKRTGEKVFLECVQDMDHENMFWYRQDPGLGLRLIYFSYDVKMKEKGDIPEGYSVSREKKERFSLILESASTNQTSMYLCASSFGQGPLYEQYFGPGTRLTVT.

V gene TRBV5-6 combines with J gene TRBJ1-2; 7 bases fit TRBD1. V lost 0 bases to trimming and J lost 3 bases; unmatched junction nucleotides: 2. CDR1 is SGHDT, CDR2 YYEEEE, per germline. This CDR3 has 14 amino acids. Written as DNA, the CDR3 is TGTGCCAGCAGCTTGGGAACAGGGGACTATGGCTACACCTTC. Protein sequence: CASSLGTGDYGYTF.

V is TRBV6-1 and J is TRBJ2-3; 11 nucleotides match TRBD2. This CDR3 has 15 amino acids. Trimming removed 8 bases from V and 3 bases from J; junction bases left unmatched: 7. From germline, CDR1 is MNHNS and CDR2 SASEGT. CDR3 DNA: TGTGCCAGCCGTAGCGGGGGGGCCAGAACAGATACGCAGTATTTT. It yields the protein CASRSGGARTDTQYF.

The rearrangement links TRBV23-1 to TRBJ1-6; no reliable D call. TRBV23-1 is given ORF status, its function remaining uncertain. This CDR3 is built from 14 residues. V lost 4 bases to trimming and J lost 6 bases, with 10 bases between them. The chain's CDR3 is CASSPCRVNSPLHF. DNA for the CDR3: TGCGCCAGCAGTCCGTGTCGTGTTAATTCACCCCTCCACTTT.

The rearrangement joins TRBV2 to TRBJ2-3, with D tentatively TRBD2 (5 bases). Germline assignment: CDR1 SNHLY and CDR2 FYNNEI. CDR3 length: 14 residues. V lost 7 bases, J lost 1 base, and 12 bases lay in between. The CDR3 nucleotides are TGTGCCAGCACGGTGGAGGACGGCACAGATACGCAGTATTTT. Amino acids: CASTVEDGTDTQYF.

This clone was seen a handful of times. V and J are TRBV30 and TRBJ1-2; 7 positions match TRBD1. Germline CDR1 and CDR2: GTSNPN and SVGIG (reference sequence). The CDR3 covers 13 residues. Losses at the gene ends were 5 bases for V and 5 bases for J; bases not matched to a gene: 8. CDR3 sequence (DNA): TGTGCCTGGCTGCGGGACAGACCGTATGGCTACACCTTC. It translates to CAWLRDRPYGYTF.

V is TRBV19 and J is TRBJ2-3; tentatively, D is TRBD1 (5 bases). V was cut by 7 bases and J by 2 bases, with 13 bases left in between. Germline values: CDR1 LNHDA, CDR2 SQIVND (reference sequence). CDR3 size: 14 residues. CDR3 bases: TGTGCCAGTACCGTGGGGCTTGCCACAGATACGCAGTATTTT. Translated: CASTVGLATDTQYF.

CDR3 in amino acids: CASGFSTGYNGYTF. The CDR3 DNA reads as TGTGCCAGCGGATTTTCTACAGGGTATAATGGCTACACCTTC. The rearrangement joins TRBV27 to TRBJ1-2; TRBD1 might be the D (6 bases). The CDR3 covers 14 residues. Per germline, CDR1 MNHEY and CDR2 SMNVEV (reference sequence). Deletions cut 8 bases from V and 6 bases from J, with 19 bases between.

The chain employs TRBV5-4 and TRBJ2-7; D remains unclear. CDR1 SGHNT and CDR2 YYREEE come from the germline V gene (reference sequence). V was pared by 0 bases and J by 4 bases, with 8 bases between. The CDR3 is made up of 13 amino acids. CDR3 in amino acids: CASSLGQRYEQYF. DNA of the CDR3: TGTGCCAGCAGCTTGGGACAACGATACGAGCAGTACTTC.

The chain couples TRBV30 to TRBJ1-4; D might be TRBD1 (5 bases). From germline, CDR1 is GTSNPN and CDR2 SVGIG (reference sequence). The CDR3 extends over 13 amino acids. Trimming cost V 4 bases and J 7 bases, with 13 bases left between them. CDR3 loop: CAWNDLGGEKLFF. Here the CDR3 DNA reads TGTGCCTGGAACGATCTGGGGGGTGAAAAACTGTTTTTT.

This clone has just a few counts. The rearrangement joins TRBV5-1 to TRBJ1-1; 7 nucleotides match TRBD1. From germline, CDR1 is SGHRS and CDR2 YFSETQ. The CDR3 is 16 residues long. The V segment lost 0 bases and the J segment 4 bases; nucleotides outside the gene matches: 9. CDR3 nucleotides: TGCGCCAGCAGCTTGGCTGAACAGGGGTCGAGCACTGAAGCTTTCTTT. Translation: CASSLAEQGSSTEAFF.

This clone was counted a few times. The V and J genes are TRBV27 and TRBJ2-1, with 11 positions matching TRBD2. The germline V gene has CDR1 MNHEY and CDR2 SMNVEV (reference sequence). The V segment lost 2 bases and the J segment 4 bases; nucleotides outside the gene matches: 7. CDR3 length: 17 amino acids. The CDR3 nucleotides are TGTGCCAGCAGTTTAGCCCCCACTAGCGGGGGTTACAATGAGCAGTTCTTC. This codes for CASSLAPTSGGYNEQFF.

J is TRBJ1-4 and V is TRBV11-3, with D hard to call. The CDR3 covers 13 residues. Trimming cost V 8 bases and J 0 bases, with 7 bases left between them. Per the germline V gene, CDR1 is SGHNT and CDR2 is YENEEA. CDR3 in DNA: TGTGCCAGCGCGCGTGCAACTAATGAAAAACTGTTTTTT. The encoded protein is CASARATNEKLFF.